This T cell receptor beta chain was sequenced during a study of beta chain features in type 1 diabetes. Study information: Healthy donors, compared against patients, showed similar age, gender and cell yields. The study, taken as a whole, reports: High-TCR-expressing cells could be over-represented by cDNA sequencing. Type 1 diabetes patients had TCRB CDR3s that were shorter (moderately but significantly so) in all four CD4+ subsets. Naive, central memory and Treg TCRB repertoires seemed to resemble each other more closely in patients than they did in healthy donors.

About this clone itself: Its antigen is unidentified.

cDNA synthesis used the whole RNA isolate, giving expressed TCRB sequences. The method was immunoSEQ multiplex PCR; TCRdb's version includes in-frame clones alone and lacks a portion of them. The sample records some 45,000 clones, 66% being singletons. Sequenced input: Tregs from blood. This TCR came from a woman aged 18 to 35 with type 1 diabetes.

CDR3 region: CASAAWGRDGELFF. CDR3 in DNA: TGTGCCTCCGCCGCATGGGGCAGGGACGGGGAGCTGTTTTTT. V gene TRBV10-3 combines with J gene TRBJ2-2; perhaps TRBD1 as D (5 bases). Deletions cut 11 bases from V and 7 bases from J, with 20 bases between. This CDR3 has 14 residues. The germline V gene encodes CDR1 ENHRY and CDR2 SYGVKD.